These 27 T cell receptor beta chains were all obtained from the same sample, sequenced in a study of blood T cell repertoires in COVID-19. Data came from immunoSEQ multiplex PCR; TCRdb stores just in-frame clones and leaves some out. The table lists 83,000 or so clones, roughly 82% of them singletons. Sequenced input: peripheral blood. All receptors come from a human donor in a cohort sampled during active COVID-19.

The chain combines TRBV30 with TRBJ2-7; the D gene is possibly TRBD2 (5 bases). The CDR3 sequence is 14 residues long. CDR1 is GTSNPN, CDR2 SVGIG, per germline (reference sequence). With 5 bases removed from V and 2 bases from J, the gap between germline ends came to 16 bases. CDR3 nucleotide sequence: TGTGCCTGGCAACCGGGAAGCACGGCCTACGAGCAGTACTTC. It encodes CAWQPGSTAYEQYF.

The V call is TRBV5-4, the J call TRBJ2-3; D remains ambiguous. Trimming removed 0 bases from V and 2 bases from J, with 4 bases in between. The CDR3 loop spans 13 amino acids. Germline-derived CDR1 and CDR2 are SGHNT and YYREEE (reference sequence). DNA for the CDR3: TGTGCCAGCAGCTTGGCAAACACAGATACGCAGTATTTT. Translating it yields CASSLANTDTQYF.

For the CDR3, the DNA is TGTGCCAGCAGCCCCCAGGGAAATAGCAATCAGCCCCAGCATTTT. Translated, it gives CASSPQGNSNQPQHF. The chain recombines TRBV7-9 with TRBJ1-5; D might be TRBD1 (5 bases). Germline V gene sequence: CDR1 SEHNR, CDR2 FQNEAQ (reference sequence). The CDR3 spans 15 residues. Deletions cut 5 bases from V and 0 bases from J, with 11 bases between.

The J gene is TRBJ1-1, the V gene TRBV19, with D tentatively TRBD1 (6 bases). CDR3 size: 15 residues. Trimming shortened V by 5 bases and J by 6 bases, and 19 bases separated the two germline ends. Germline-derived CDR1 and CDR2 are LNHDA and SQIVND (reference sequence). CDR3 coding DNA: TGTGCCAGTAGTCCCCCCTATCTCAGGGGCGCTGAAGCTTTCTTT. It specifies CASSPPYLRGAEAFF. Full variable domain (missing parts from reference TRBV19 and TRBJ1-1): DGGITQSPKYLFRKEGQNVTLSCEQNLNHDAMYWYRQDPGQGLRLIYYSQIVNDFQKGDIAEGYSVSREKKESFPLTVTSAQKNPTAFYLCASSPPYLRGAEAFFGQGTRLTVV.

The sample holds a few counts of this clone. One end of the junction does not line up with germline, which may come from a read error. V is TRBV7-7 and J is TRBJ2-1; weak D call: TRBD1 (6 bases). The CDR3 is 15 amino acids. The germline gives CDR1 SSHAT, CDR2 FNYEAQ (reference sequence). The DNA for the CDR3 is TGTGCTAGCAGCTTTGATTCTGGGGGCCGGGGCCGGCAGTTCTTC. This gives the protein CASSFDSGGRGRQFF.

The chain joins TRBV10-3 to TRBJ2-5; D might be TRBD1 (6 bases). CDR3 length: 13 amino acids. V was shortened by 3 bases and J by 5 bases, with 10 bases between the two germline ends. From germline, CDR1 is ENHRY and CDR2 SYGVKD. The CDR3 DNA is TGTGCCATCAGTGAACAGGGAACCGAGACCCAGTACTTC. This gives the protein CAISEQGTETQYF.

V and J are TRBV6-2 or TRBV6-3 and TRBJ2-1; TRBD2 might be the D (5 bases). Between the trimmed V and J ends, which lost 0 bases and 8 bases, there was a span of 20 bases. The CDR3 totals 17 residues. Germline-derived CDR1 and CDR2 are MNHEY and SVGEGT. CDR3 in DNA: TGTGCCAGCAGTTACTCGAGGGTCTTCCCCATGTTAGATGAGCAGTTCTTC. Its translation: CASSYSRVFPMLDEQFF.

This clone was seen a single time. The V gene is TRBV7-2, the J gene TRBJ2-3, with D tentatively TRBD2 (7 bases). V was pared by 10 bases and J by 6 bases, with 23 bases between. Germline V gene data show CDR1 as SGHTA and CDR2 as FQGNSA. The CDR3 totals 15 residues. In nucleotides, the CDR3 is TGTGCCATACTAAAACTTGGCGGGGGCGTGGATACGCAGTATTTT. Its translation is CAILKLGGGVDTQYF.

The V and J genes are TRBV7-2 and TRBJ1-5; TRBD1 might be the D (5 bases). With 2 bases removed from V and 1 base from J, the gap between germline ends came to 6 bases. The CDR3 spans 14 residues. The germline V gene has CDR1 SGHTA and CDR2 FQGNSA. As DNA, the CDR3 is TGTGCCAGCAGCTTACGGACAAGCAATCAGCCCCAGCATTTT. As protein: CASSLRTSNQPQHF.

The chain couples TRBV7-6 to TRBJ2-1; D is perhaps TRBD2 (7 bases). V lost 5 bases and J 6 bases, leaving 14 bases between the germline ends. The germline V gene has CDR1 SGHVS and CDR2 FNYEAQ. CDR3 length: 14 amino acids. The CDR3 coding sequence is TGTGCCAGCAGCCCAGGGGAGGGAACCAATGAGCAGTTCTTC. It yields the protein CASSPGEGTNEQFF.

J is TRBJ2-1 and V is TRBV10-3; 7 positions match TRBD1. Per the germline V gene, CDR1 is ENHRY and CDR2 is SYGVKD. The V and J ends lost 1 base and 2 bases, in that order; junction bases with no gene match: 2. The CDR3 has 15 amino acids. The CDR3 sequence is CAISELQGTYNEQFF. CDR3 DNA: TGTGCCATCAGTGAGTTACAGGGGACCTACAATGAGCAGTTCTTC.

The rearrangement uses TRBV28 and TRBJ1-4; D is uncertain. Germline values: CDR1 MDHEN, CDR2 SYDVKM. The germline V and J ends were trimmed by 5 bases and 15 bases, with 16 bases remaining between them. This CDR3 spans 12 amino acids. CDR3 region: CASSPEGERVFF. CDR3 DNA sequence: TGTGCCAGCAGTCCCGAGGGAGAAAGGGTGTTTTTT.

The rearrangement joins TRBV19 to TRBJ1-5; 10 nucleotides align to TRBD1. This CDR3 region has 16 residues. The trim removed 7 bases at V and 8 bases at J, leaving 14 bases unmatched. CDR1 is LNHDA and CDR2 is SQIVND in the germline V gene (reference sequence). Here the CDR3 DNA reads TGTGCCAGTACCTCAACCGGGACAGGGGTGTTCAAGCCCCAGCATTTT. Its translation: CASTSTGTGVFKPQHF.

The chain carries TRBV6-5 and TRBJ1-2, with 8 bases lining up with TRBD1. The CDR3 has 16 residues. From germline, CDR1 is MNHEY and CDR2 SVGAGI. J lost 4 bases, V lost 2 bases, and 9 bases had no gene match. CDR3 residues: CASSYRRAGGAYGYTF. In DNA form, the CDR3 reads TGTGCCAGCAGTTACAGGCGCGCAGGGGGCGCCTATGGCTACACCTTC.

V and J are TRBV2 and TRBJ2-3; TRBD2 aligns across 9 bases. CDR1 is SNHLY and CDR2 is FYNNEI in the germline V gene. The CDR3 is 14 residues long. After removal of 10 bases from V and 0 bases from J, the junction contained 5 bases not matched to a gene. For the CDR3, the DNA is TGTGCCACCAGACTAGCGGAGAGCACAGATACGCAGTATTTT. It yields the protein CATRLAESTDTQYF.

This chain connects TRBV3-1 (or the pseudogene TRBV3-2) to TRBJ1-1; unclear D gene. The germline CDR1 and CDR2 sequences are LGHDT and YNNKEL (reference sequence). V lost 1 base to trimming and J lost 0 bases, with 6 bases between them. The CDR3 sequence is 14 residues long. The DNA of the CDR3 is TGTGCCAGCAGCCAAGCAGGTTTGAACACTGAAGCTTTCTTT. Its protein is CASSQAGLNTEAFF.

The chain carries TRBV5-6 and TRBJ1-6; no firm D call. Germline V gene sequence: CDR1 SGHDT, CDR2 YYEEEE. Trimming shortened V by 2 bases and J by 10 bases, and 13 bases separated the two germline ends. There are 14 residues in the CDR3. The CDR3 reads CASSFDTSRSPLHF. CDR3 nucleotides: TGTGCCAGCAGCTTTGACACTTCTCGATCACCCCTCCACTTT.

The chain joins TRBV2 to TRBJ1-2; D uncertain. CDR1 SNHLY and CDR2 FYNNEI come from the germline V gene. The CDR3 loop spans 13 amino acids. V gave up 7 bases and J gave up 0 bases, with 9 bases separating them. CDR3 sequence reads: CASILESNYGYTF. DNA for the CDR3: TGTGCCAGCATCTTGGAGTCTAACTATGGCTACACCTTC. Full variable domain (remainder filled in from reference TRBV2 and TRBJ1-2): EPEVTQTPSHQVTQMGQEVILRCVPISNHLYFYWYRQILGQKVEFLVSFYNNEISEKSEIFDDQFSVERPDGSNFTLKIRSTKLEDSAMYFCASILESNYGYTFGSGTRLTVV.

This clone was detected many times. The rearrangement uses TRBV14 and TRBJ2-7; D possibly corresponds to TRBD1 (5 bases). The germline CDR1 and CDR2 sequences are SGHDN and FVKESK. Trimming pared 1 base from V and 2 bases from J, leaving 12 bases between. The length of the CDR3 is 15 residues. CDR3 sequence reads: CASSQGGRATYEQYF. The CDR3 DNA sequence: TGTGCCAGCAGCCAAGGGGGCAGGGCCACCTACGAGCAGTACTTC.

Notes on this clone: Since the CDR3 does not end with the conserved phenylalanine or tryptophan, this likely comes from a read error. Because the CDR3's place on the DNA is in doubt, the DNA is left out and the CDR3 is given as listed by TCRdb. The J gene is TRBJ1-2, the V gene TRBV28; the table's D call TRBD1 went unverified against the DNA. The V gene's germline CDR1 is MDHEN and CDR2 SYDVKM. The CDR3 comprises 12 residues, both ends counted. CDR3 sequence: CASSLQTGRWSI.

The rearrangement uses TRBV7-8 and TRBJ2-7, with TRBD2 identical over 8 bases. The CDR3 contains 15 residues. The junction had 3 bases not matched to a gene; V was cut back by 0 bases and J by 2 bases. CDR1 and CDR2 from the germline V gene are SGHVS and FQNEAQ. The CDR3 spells CASSLAAGEAYEQYF. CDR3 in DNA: TGTGCCAGCAGCTTAGCAGCGGGGGAAGCCTACGAGCAGTACTTC.

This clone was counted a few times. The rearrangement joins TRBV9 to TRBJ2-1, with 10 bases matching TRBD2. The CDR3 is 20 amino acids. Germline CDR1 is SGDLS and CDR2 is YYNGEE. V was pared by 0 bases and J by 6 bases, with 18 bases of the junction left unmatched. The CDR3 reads CASSVVSSGGAYAEGNEQFF. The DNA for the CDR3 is TGTGCCAGCAGCGTAGTATCCAGCGGGGGGGCTTATGCGGAGGGCAATGAGCAGTTCTTC.

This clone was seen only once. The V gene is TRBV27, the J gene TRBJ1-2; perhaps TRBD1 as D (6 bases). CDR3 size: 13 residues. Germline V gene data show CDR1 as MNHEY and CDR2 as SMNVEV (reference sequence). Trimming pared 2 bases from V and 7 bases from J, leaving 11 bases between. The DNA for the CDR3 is TGTGCCAGCAGTTTAGGGGGGGCTGCTGGCTACACCTTC. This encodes CASSLGGAAGYTF.

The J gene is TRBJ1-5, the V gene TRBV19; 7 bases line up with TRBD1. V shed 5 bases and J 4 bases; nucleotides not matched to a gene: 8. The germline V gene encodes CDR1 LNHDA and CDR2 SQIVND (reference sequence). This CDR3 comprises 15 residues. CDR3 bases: TGTGCCAGTAGTGATATCGGGACAGCAAATCAGCCCCAGCATTTT. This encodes CASSDIGTANQPQHF. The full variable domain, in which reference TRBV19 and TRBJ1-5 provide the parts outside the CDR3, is DGGITQSPKYLFRKEGQNVTLSCEQNLNHDAMYWYRQDPGQGLRLIYYSQIVNDFQKGDIAEGYSVSREKKESFPLTVTSAQKNPTAFYLCASSDIGTANQPQHFGDGTRLSIL.

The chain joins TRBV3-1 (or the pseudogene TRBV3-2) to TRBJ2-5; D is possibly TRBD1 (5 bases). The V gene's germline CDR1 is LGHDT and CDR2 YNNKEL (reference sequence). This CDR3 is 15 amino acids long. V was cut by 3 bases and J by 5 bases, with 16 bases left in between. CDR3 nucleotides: TGTGCCAGCAGCCAGCTCGCGCAGCGACAGGAGACCCAGTACTTC. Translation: CASSQLAQRQETQYF.

CDR3 sequence: CASSLVQFQETQYF. CDR3 DNA sequence: TGTGCCAGCAGCTTAGTACAGTTCCAAGAGACCCAGTACTTC. V usage is TRBV11-2 and J usage is TRBJ2-5; D ambiguous. This CDR3 is built from 14 residues. Germline CDR1 and CDR2: SGHAT and FQNNGV. V shed 1 base and J shed 1 base, with 7 bases lying between them.

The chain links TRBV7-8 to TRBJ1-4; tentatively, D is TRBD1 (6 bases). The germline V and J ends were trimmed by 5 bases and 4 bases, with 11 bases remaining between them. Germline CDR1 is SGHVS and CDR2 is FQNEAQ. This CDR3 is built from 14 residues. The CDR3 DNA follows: TGTGCCAGCAGCCGAGGACAGATTAATGAAAAACTGTTTTTT. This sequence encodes CASSRGQINEKLFF.